This T cell receptor (beta chain) was sequenced during a study of blood T cell repertoires in COVID-19. Sequencing used immunoSEQ multiplex PCR; TCRdb keeps in-frame clones, though not all of them. The table lists fewer than 350,000 clones, 80% to 85% of them singletons. Germline-derived CDR1 and CDR2 are GTSNPN and SVGIG (reference sequence). The CDR3 loop spans 17 amino acids. The V end was cut by 0 bases, the J end by 5 bases, with 20 bases between. Sequencing input: peripheral blood. This clonotype was obtained from a woman in her sixties or seventies with active or convalescent COVID-19. The V and J genes are TRBV30 and TRBJ1-5; D ambiguous. In DNA, the CDR3 is TGTGCCTGGAGTGTAGGCCACGTGGCAGGCGTGGATCAGCCCCAGCATTTT. The encoded protein is CAWSVGHVAGVDQPQHF.